This T cell receptor beta chain was sequenced in a study of blood T cell repertoires in COVID-19. Clones were read by immunoSEQ multiplex PCR, and TCRdb kept only the in-frame ones, dropping some. This table has over 85,000 clones, 80% to 90% appearing once. The V end was cut by 4 bases, the J end by 5 bases, with 9 bases between. CDR3 length: 13 residues. Germline V gene data show CDR1 as SGHVS and CDR2 as FQNEAQ. The J gene is TRBJ2-1, the V gene TRBV7-8, with D possibly TRBD2 on 6 matching bases. Source material: peripheral blood. This clonotype was obtained from a man aged 55-75 years with acute or convalescent COVID-19. The CDR3 DNA is TGTGCCAGCAGCTCCGGAGGGAACAATGAGCAGTTCTTC. Translated: CASSSGGNNEQFF. Full variable domain (remainder filled in from reference TRBV7-8 and TRBJ2-1): GAGVSQSPRYKVAKRGQDVALRCDPISGHVSLFWYQQALGQGPEFLTYFQNEAQLDKSGLPSDRFFAERPEGSVSTLKIQRTQQEDSAVYLCASSSGGNNEQFFGPGTRLTVL.